Below, 21 T cell receptor beta chains from the same sample are listed, as sequenced in a study of cytomegalovirus exposure and HLA in healthy donors. The PCR had 60 Vbeta and 13 Jbeta primers. The data were produced by immunoSEQ multiplex PCR, yet TCRdb's version contains in-frame clones alone and is incomplete. The sample has some 170,000 clones, about 9% seen once. The sample taken for sequencing was PBMCs. The origin of the receptors is a woman in her twenties or thirties in good health and CMV-seropositive.

This clone turned up a few times. This chain uses TRBV5-1 with TRBJ1-4; no reliable D call. Between the trimmed V and J ends, which lost 4 bases and 5 bases, there was a span of 15 bases. Germline-derived CDR1 and CDR2 are SGHRS and YFSETQ. This CDR3 has 15 amino acids. The CDR3 sequence: CASSPNEGGNEKLFF. The DNA for the CDR3 is TGCGCCAGCAGCCCCAATGAGGGTGGGAATGAAAAACTGTTTTTT.

This chain connects TRBV9 to TRBJ1-2; 7 bases agree with TRBD1. The CDR3 has 15 residues. Germline values: CDR1 SGDLS, CDR2 YYNGEE. The junction had 7 bases not matched to a gene; V was cut back by 0 bases and J by 5 bases. DNA for the CDR3: TGTGCCAGCAGCGTAGATATCGGGACAGCTTATGGCTACACCTTC. Its protein is CASSVDIGTAYGYTF.

The gene calls are TRBV10-1 and TRBJ2-1, with 10 nucleotides matching TRBD2. CDR1 WNHNN and CDR2 SYGVQD come from the germline V gene (reference sequence). Trimming removed 2 bases from V and 3 bases from J; junction bases left unmatched: 4. The CDR3 spans 16 residues. CDR3 in amino acids: CASSEAVAGGYNEQFF. The DNA for the CDR3 is TGCGCCAGCAGTGAGGCGGTAGCGGGAGGCTACAATGAGCAGTTCTTC.

This chain uses TRBV2 with TRBJ1-5, with D maybe TRBD1 (5 bases). The CDR3 contains 17 residues. Germline CDR1 reads SNHLY; CDR2 reads FYNNEI. V lost 5 bases to trimming and J lost 4 bases, with 21 bases between them. CDR3 sequence: CASSRPGIGGENQPQHF. In DNA, the CDR3 is TGTGCCAGCAGTCGTCCCGGGATCGGGGGGGAGAATCAGCCCCAGCATTTT.

This clone appeared a few times. The chain couples TRBV11-1 to TRBJ2-3; D possibly corresponds to TRBD2 (6 bases). Germline assignment: CDR1 SGHAT and CDR2 FQDESV (reference sequence). This CDR3 has 15 amino acids. The V end was cut by 1 base, the J end by 3 bases, with 11 bases between. CDR3 residues: CASSLELARTDTQYF. The DNA of the CDR3 is TGTGCCAGCAGCTTAGAACTAGCTAGGACAGATACGCAGTATTTT.

This chain uses TRBV18 with TRBJ2-7, with TRBD1 matching over 10 bases. The CDR3 contains 14 residues. Germline assignment: CDR1 KGHSH and CDR2 LQKENI. Trimming removed 4 bases from V and 3 bases from J; junction bases left unmatched: 3. CDR3 bases: TGTGCCAGCTCACAAAGGACAGGGGGCTACGAGCAGTACTTC. The encoded protein is CASSQRTGGYEQYF.

This clone has a handful of counts. The rearrangement links TRBV7-3 to TRBJ1-2; no clear D. Germline CDR1 is SGHTA and CDR2 is FQGTGA. V lost 1 base and J 4 bases, leaving 13 bases between the germline ends. The CDR3 runs 15 residues. The CDR3 region is CASSLKADSGYGYTF. CDR3 coding DNA: TGTGCCAGCAGCTTAAAGGCCGACTCGGGCTATGGCTACACCTTC.

This clone has more than one count but fewer than ten. The chain links TRBV18 to TRBJ1-1; tentatively, D is TRBD1 (6 bases). V lost 0 bases, J lost 8 bases, and 19 bases lay in between. CDR1 and CDR2 (germline): KGHSH, LQKENI. The CDR3 spans 16 residues. The CDR3 loop is CASSPPSLATGKEAFF. CDR3 nucleotides: TGTGCCAGCTCACCACCGTCTCTAGCAACAGGGAAGGAAGCTTTCTTT.

The rearrangement uses TRBV7-2 and TRBJ2-4; D uncertain. The V end lost 5 bases, the J end lost 1 base, and 15 bases lay between the germline ends. The CDR3 length is 16 residues. Germline lookup yields CDR1 SGHTA and CDR2 FQGNSA. CDR3 bases: TGTGCCAGCAGCCCCGCAGGCGTACGGGCCAAAAACATTCAGTACTTC. Encoded protein: CASSPAGVRAKNIQYF. Full variable domain (missing parts from reference TRBV7-2 and TRBJ2-4): GAGVSQSPSNKVTEKGKDVELRCDPISGHTALYWYRQSLGQGLEFLIYFQGNSAPDKSGLPSDRFSAERTGGSVSTLTIQRTQQEDSAVYLCASSPAGVRAKNIQYFGAGTRLSVL.

This clone was counted a few times. This chain connects TRBV5-1 to TRBJ2-3, with 8 bases identical to TRBD1. With V trimmed by 4 bases and J by 5 bases, 3 bases remained unmatched. The CDR3 runs to 13 residues. CDR1 and CDR2 from the germline V gene are SGHRS and YFSETQ. DNA of the CDR3: TGCGCCAGCAGCCGAGGACAGGGAGATACGCAGTATTTT. As protein: CASSRGQGDTQYF. Full variable domain (outside the CDR3, taken from reference TRBV5-1 and TRBJ2-3): KAGVTQTPRYLIKTRGQQVTLSCSPISGHRSVSWYQQTPGQGLQFLFEYFSETQRNKGNFPGRFSGRQFSNSRSEMNVSTLELGDSALYLCASSRGQGDTQYFGPGTRLTVL.

CDR3 protein: CASSVGRVRTGELFF. Here the CDR3 DNA reads TGTGCCAGCAGCGTTGGCAGGGTACGAACCGGGGAGCTGTTTTTT. This sequence joins TRBV9 and TRBJ2-2; tentatively, D is TRBD1 (5 bases). This CDR3 has 15 amino acids. Trimming took 2 bases from V and 5 from J, leaving 13 bases between them. The germline V gene encodes CDR1 SGDLS and CDR2 YYNGEE.

The rearrangement links TRBV2 to TRBJ1-5; TRBD1 matches 7 bases. V was clipped by 4 bases and J by 7 bases; unmatched bases: 4. The germline V gene encodes CDR1 SNHLY and CDR2 FYNNEI. The CDR3 totals 13 residues. Here the CDR3 DNA reads TGTGCCAGCAGTGGGGACAGTGGGCAGCCCCAGCATTTT. This gives the protein CASSGDSGQPQHF.

The chain combines TRBV5-6 with TRBJ2-5, with D perhaps matching TRBD1 (6 bases). The CDR3 is made up of 13 amino acids. Trimming stripped 6 bases from V and 1 base from J, with 10 bases between. Germline CDR1 and CDR2: SGHDT and YYEEEE. This chain's CDR3 is CASTRTAQETQYF. For the CDR3, the DNA is TGTGCCAGCACCCGGACAGCCCAAGAGACCCAGTACTTC.

V is TRBV10-1 and J is TRBJ2-5; TRBD1 agrees at 7 bases. This CDR3 has 15 residues. Germline V gene lookup returns CDR1 WNHNN and CDR2 SYGVQD (reference sequence). Unmatched junction bases numbered 10, after V lost 4 bases and J lost 5 bases. CDR3 amino acids: CASSGRTGGLETQYF. The CDR3 DNA reads as TGCGCCAGCAGTGGAAGGACAGGTGGCCTCGAGACCCAGTACTTC.

This sequence joins TRBV4-1 and TRBJ2-7, with a weak D call TRBD2 (6 bases). Between the trimmed V and J ends, which lost 0 bases and 3 bases, there was a span of 15 bases. Germline values: CDR1 MGHRA, CDR2 YSYEKL. This CDR3 region has 16 residues. As DNA, the CDR3 is TGCGCCAGCAGCCAAGATGGCGGCGGGGTGATCTACGAGCAGTACTTC. Translating it yields CASSQDGGGVIYEQYF.

The chain joins TRBV7-2 to TRBJ2-5; 11 nucleotides agree with TRBD2. CDR1 is SGHTA and CDR2 is FQGNSA in the germline V gene. CDR3 size: 14 residues. V dropped 6 bases and J dropped 4; count of bases not matched to a gene: 4. CDR3 protein: CASRETSGRETQYF. Written as DNA, the CDR3 is TGTGCCAGCAGAGAAACTAGCGGGAGAGAGACCCAGTACTTC.

The V gene is TRBV7-2, the J gene TRBJ2-7; 10 bases are shared with TRBD2. CDR1 SGHTA and CDR2 FQGNSA come from the germline V gene. This CDR3 has 16 amino acids. J gave up 7 bases and V 1 base, and 10 bases lay outside the gene matches. For the CDR3, the DNA is TGTGCCAGCAGCTTAGGACTAGCGGGTAGGCTATGGGAGCAGTACTTC. It codes for CASSLGLAGRLWEQYF.

The chain employs TRBV6-4 and TRBJ1-1, with D perhaps TRBD1 (5 bases). CDR1 and CDR2 from the germline V gene are MRHNA and SNTAGT. The CDR3 contains 14 residues. Trimming left V 4 bases short and J 1 base short, with 10 bases between. The CDR3, as DNA: TGTGCCAGCAGTGCGACAGCCAGGAACACTGAAGCTTTCTTT. Translating it yields CASSATARNTEAFF.

This chain connects TRBV19 to TRBJ2-7; 9 bases fit TRBD1. Germline V gene lookup returns CDR1 LNHDA and CDR2 SQIVND (reference sequence). CDR3 length: 12 amino acids. Trimming cost V 7 bases and J 3 bases; bases outside gene matches: 1. CDR3: CASTGQGYEQYF. The CDR3 nucleotides are TGTGCCAGTACGGGACAGGGCTACGAGCAGTACTTC.

This clone was picked up a small number of times. This sequence joins TRBV2 and TRBJ2-7; no definite D call. Trimming cost V 5 bases and J 6 bases, with 8 bases left between them. The CDR3 is made up of 11 amino acids. CDR1 SNHLY and CDR2 FYNNEI come from the germline V gene. For the CDR3, the DNA is TGTGCCAGCAGTTTAGGCGGCGAGCAGTACTTC. Residues: CASSLGGEQYF.

Turning to this clone: Other nucleotide sequences from this sample produce the same CDR3. The V call is TRBV4-1, the J call TRBJ2-1; 7 positions match TRBD2. V lost 3 bases to trimming and J lost 5 bases; unmatched junction nucleotides: 13. This CDR3 has 17 amino acids. Per germline, CDR1 MGHRA and CDR2 YSYEKL. CDR3 region: CASSQSTGLPENNEQFF. The DNA of the CDR3 is TGCGCCAGCAGCCAGTCTACGGGACTACCCGAAAACAATGAGCAGTTCTTC.